The clone carrying this TCR beta chain has just one count. The antigen is unknown. These data originate in a study of T-cell reconstitution after alpha-beta-depleted transplantation in children. Study outcomes and limitations: Surviving recipient T cells and intrathymic progenitors accounted for some patients' high TCRbeta diversity at day 60. Alpha-beta T cells about two months after transplant reportedly derived from several hundred expanded graft clones. The main origin of T-cell counts and diversity one year after transplant was newly produced T cells.

This sample's TCRbeta library carried unique molecular identifier barcodes. TCRdb reprocessed the PCR reads with MiXCR, giving one entry per CDR3 protein. The table lists 490,000 or so distinct CDR3 sequences, 8% to 11% of them singletons. The CDR3 loop spans 15 amino acids. Germline CDR1 is SGHTA and CDR2 is FQGNSA. J was trimmed by 7 bases and V by 5 bases; bases with no gene match: 9. The TCR sequence derives from a child aged 2 to 15 with inherited bone marrow failure, due to receive a stem cell transplant. The source was PBMCs, collected before TCRalphabeta/CD19-depleted stem cell transplant. This chain links TRBV7-2 with TRBJ2-7; 12 bases are a match to TRBD1. As DNA, the CDR3 is TGTGCCAGCAGCGGACCGGGACAGGGGGCGGGTGAGCAGTACTTC. Its translation: CASSGPGQGAGEQYF.